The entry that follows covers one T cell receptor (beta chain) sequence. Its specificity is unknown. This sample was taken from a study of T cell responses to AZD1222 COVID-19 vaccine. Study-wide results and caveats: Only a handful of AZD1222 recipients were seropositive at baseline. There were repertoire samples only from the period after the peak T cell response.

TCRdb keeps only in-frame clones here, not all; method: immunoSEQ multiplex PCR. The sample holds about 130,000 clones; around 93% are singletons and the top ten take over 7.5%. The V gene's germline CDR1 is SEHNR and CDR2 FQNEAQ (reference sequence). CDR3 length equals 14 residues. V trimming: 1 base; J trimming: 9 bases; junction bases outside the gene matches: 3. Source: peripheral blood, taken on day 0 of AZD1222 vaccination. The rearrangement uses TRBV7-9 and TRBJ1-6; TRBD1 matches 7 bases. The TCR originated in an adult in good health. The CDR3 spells CASSLVTGASPLHF. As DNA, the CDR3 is TGTGCCAGCAGCTTAGTTACAGGGGCTTCACCCCTCCACTTT.